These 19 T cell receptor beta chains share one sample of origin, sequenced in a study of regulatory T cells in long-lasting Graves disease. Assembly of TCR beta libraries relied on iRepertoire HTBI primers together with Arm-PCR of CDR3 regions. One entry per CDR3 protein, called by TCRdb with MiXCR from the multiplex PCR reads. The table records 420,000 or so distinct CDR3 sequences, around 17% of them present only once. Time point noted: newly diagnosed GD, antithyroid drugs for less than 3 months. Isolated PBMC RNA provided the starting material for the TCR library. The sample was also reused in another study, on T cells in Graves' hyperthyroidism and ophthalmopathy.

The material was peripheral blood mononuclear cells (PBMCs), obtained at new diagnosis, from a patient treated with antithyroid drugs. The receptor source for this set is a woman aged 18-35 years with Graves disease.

The chain's CDR3 is CAWSAEDNEKLFF. The CDR3 nucleotides read TGTGCCTGGAGTGCAGAAGACAATGAAAAACTGTTTTTT. The chain links TRBV30 to TRBJ1-4, with D hard to call. The CDR3 loop spans 13 amino acids. V was shortened by 1 base and J by 5 bases, with 8 bases between the two germline ends. Germline V gene lookup returns CDR1 GTSNPN and CDR2 SVGIG (reference sequence).

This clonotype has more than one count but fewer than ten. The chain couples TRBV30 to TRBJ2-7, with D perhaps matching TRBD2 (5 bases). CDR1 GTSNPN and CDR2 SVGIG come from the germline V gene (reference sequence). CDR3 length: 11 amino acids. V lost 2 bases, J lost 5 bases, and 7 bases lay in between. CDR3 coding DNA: TGTGCCTGGAGTACGGAGGACGAGCAGTACTTC. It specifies CAWSTEDEQYF.

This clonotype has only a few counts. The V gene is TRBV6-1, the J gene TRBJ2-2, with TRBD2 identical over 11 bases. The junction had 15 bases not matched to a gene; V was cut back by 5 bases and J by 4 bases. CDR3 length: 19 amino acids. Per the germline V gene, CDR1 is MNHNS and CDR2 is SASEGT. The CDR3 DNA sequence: TGTGCCAGCAGTCTTCGTCCCCCACTAGCGGGAGCCGCCACCGGGGAGCTGTTTTTT. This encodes CASSLRPPLAGAATGELFF.

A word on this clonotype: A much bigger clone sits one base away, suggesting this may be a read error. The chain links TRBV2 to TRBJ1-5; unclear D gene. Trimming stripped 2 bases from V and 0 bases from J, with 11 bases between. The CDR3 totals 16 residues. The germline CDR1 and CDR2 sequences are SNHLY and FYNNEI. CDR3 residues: CASSESLVISNQPQHF. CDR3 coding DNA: TGTGCCAGCAGTGAAAGTCTCGTTATTAGCAATCAGCCCCAGCATTTT. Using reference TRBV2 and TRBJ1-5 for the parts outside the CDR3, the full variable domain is EPEVTQTPSHQVTQMGQEVILRCVPISNHLYFYWYRQILGQKVEFLVSFYNNEISEKSEIFDDQFSVERPDGSNFTLKIRSTKLEDSAMYFCASSESLVISNQPQHFGDGTRLSIL.

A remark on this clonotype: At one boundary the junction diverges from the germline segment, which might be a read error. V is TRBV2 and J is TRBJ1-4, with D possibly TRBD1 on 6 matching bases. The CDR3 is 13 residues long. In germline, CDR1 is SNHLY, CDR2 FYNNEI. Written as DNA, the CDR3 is TGTGCCAGTAGTGGGGGCGCGAGTGAAAAACTGTTTTTT. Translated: CASSGGASEKLFF.

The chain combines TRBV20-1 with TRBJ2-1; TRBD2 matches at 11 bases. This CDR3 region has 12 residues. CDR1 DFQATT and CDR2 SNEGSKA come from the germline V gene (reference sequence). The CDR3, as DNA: TGCAAACTAGCGGGAGCCTACAATGAGCAGTTCTTC. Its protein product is CKLAGAYNEQFF.

CDR3 nucleotide sequence: TGCAGCGTCGATAAGTCTTGGGGGCCCGGGGCCAACGTCCTGACTTTC. Amino acid sequence: CSVDKSWGPGANVLTF. V usage is TRBV29-1 and J usage is TRBJ2-6, with a possible D match to TRBD1 (6 bases). Germline assignment: CDR1 SQVTM and CDR2 ANQGSEA. Trimming took off 6 bases at V and 4 bases at J, with 19 bases between the two ends. The CDR3 spans 16 residues.

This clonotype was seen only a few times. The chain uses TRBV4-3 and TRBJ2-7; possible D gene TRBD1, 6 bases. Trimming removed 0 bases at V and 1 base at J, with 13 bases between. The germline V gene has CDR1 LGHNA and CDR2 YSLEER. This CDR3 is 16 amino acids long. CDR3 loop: CASSQDLGTSSYEQYF. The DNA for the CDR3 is TGCGCCAGCAGCCAAGATTTAGGGACATCATCCTACGAGCAGTACTTC.

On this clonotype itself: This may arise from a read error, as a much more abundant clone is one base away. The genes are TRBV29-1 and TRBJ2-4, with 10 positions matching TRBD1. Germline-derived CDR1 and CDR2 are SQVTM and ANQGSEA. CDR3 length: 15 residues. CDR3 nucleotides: TGCGGCGTTGAAAAGGACAGGGGGGCCAAAAACATTCAGTACTTC. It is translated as CGVEKDRGAKNIQYF.

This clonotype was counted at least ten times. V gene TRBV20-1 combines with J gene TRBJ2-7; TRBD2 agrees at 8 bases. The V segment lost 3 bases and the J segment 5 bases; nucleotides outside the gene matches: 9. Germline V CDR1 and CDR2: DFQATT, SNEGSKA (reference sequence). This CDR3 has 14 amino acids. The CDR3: CSARQPGLVNEQYF. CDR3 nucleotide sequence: TGCAGTGCTAGGCAACCGGGACTAGTAAACGAGCAGTACTTC.

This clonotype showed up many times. The CDR3 DNA is TGCGCCAGCATCCCCGGCGGAAAGTACGAGCAGTACTTC. Protein: CASIPGGKYEQYF. This chain links TRBV5-1 with TRBJ2-7; no reliable D call. Trimming removed 6 bases at V and 4 bases at J, with 14 bases between. The CDR3 consists of 13 residues. CDR1 and CDR2 from the germline V gene are SGHRS and YFSETQ.

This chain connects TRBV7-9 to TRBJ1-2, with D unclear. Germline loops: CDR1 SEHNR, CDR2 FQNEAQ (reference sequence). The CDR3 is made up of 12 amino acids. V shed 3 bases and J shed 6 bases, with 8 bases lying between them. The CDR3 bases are TGTGCCAGCAGCTTGGACGGAAATGGCTACACCTTC. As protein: CASSLDGNGYTF.

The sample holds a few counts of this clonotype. CDR3 bases: TGTGCCACCAGTGGATCGGGACAGGGTGTTTGGGAGACCCAGTACTTC. Protein product: CATSGSGQGVWETQYF. The chain is built from TRBV24-1 and TRBJ2-5; 9 bases map to TRBD1. V shed 5 bases and J 5 bases; nucleotides not matched to a gene: 11. The CDR3 extends over 16 amino acids. Looked up from germline, CDR1 is KGHDR and CDR2 is SFDVKD.

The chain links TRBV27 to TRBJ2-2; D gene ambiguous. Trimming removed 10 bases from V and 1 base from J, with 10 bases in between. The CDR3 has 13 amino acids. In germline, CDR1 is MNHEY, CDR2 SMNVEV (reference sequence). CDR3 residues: CATSVLNTGELFF. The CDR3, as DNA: TGTGCCACCTCAGTTTTGAACACCGGGGAGCTGTTTTTT.

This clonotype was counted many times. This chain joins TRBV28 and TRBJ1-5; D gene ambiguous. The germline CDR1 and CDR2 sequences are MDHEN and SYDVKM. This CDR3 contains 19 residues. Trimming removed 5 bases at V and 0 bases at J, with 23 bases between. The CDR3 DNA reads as TGTGCCAGCAGTCCCCTAAACCAGAGAAAGATCCTTAGCAATCAGCCCCAGCATTTT. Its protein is CASSPLNQRKILSNQPQHF.

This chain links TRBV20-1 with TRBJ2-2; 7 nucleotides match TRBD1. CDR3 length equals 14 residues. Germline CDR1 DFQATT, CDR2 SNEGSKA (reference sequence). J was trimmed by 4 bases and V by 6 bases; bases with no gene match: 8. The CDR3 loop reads CSATSGTVTGELFF. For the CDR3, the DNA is TGCAGTGCAACCTCCGGGACAGTCACCGGGGAGCTGTTTTTT.

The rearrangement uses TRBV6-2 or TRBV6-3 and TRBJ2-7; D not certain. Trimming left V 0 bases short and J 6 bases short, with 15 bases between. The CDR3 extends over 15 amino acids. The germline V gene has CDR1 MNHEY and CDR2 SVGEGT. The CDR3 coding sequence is TGTGCCAGCAGTTACTCAGTTTTTCGAGATTCCGAGCAGTACTTC. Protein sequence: CASSYSVFRDSEQYF.

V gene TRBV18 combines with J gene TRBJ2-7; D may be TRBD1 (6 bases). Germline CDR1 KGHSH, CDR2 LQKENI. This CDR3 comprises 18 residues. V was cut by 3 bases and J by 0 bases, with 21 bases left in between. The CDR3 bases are TGTGCCAGCTCACCTTCGTTCCTGGCCAGGGGAAGCTCCTACGAGCAGTACTTC. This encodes CASSPSFLARGSSYEQYF.

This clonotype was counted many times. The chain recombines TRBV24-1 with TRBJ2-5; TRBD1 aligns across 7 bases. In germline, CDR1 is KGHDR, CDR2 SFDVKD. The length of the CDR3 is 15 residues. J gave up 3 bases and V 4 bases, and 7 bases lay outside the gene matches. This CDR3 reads CATSDNRDRKETQYF. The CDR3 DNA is TGTGCCACCAGTGACAACCGGGACAGAAAAGAGACCCAGTACTTC.